This TCR beta chain was observed in a study of cytomegalovirus exposure and HLA in healthy donors. As regards this clone: Its antigen is unknown.

Broader study findings: Three chains linked to CMV were shown in vitro to be specific for CMV antigens. The listing of 150 or so TCR beta chains classed them as cytomegalovirus-associated.

The CDR3 covers 18 residues. TCRdb's copy holds only in-frame clones and misses some; the assay was immunoSEQ multiplex PCR. The table has tens of thousands of clones, around 97% seen once. The rearrangement links TRBV21-1 to TRBJ1-1. TRBV21-1 is a known pseudogene. The receptor's source is a young man in good health and CMV-seronegative. Input material: PBMCs. The CDR3 sequence: CASSKLEVPSNSNTEAFF. Written as DNA, the CDR3 is TGTGCCAGCAGCAAATTGGAGGTCCCATCGAATTCGAACACTGAAGCTTTCTTT.